A single sample is the source of the 18 T cell receptor beta chains below, sequenced in a study of shared clonotypes between healthy human individuals. TCRdb keeps only in-frame clones here, not all; method: immunoSEQ multiplex PCR. The sample contains 900,000 to 1,200,000 clones, about four fifths of which appear only once. Input material: memory CD4+ T cells from PBMCs. Subset specified: CD45RA-negative fraction. Receptor source: a man aged 18 to 30 in good health. Some clones in this sample may be carry-over from other donors' samples.

This clone was recorded a few times. J is TRBJ2-1 and V is TRBV28; 9 bases align to TRBD2. The CDR3 runs 15 residues. Germline V gives CDR1 MDHEN, CDR2 SYDVKM. V trimming: 5 bases; J trimming: 2 bases; junction bases outside the gene matches: 4. The CDR3 sequence is CASSPSGGTYNEQFF. CDR3 nucleotides: TGTGCCAGCAGTCCCAGCGGGGGGACCTACAATGAGCAGTTCTTC.

The chain recombines TRBV6-6 with TRBJ2-7; D may be TRBD1 (6 bases). Germline V gives CDR1 MNHNY, CDR2 SVGAGI (reference sequence). The length of the CDR3 is 12 residues. V lost 2 bases to trimming and J lost 9 bases, with 11 bases between them. CDR3 loop: CASSYTTGGQYF. The CDR3 coding sequence is TGTGCCAGCAGTTACACGACAGGTGGGCAGTACTTC.

This sequence joins TRBV6-6 and TRBJ1-2; tentative D call: TRBD1 (6 bases). Trimming took off 6 bases at V and 7 bases at J, with 15 bases between the two ends. The CDR3 covers 13 residues. The V gene's germline CDR1 is MNHNY and CDR2 SVGAGI (reference sequence). This chain's CDR3 is CASSSTGMGGYTF. DNA of the CDR3: TGTGCCAGCAGCTCTACAGGGATGGGTGGCTACACCTTC.

This clone was picked up a small number of times. The chain links TRBV5-1 to TRBJ1-6; 9 bases fit TRBD1. Germline CDR1 SGHRS, CDR2 YFSETQ. The CDR3 is 14 amino acids. J was trimmed by 7 bases and V by 4 bases; bases with no gene match: 3. CDR3 amino acids: CASSAQGANSPLHF. The CDR3 DNA reads as TGCGCCAGCAGCGCACAGGGGGCGAATTCACCCCTCCACTTT.

This chain connects TRBV7-9 to TRBJ2-7; no reliable D call. The germline V gene has CDR1 SEHNR and CDR2 FQNEAQ (reference sequence). V lost 7 bases and J 7 bases, leaving 14 bases between the germline ends. The CDR3 length is 12 residues. Written as DNA, the CDR3 is TGTGCCAGCACCGCTGATAGACGGGAGCAGTACTTC. Its protein product is CASTADRREQYF.

This clone was seen only a few times. CDR3 bases: TGTGCCTGGAAAGGACAGGGGGCGTCAGGCTACACCTTC. As protein: CAWKGQGASGYTF. The chain is built from TRBV30 and TRBJ1-2, with 11 bases that match TRBD1. The germline CDR1 and CDR2 sequences are GTSNPN and SVGIG (reference sequence). V trimming: 4 bases; J trimming: 8 bases; junction bases outside the gene matches: 6. The CDR3 is 13 residues long.

The J gene is TRBJ2-1, the V gene TRBV28; D call uncertain. Germline V gene sequence: CDR1 MDHEN, CDR2 SYDVKM. Between the trimmed V and J ends, which lost 8 bases and 4 bases, there was a span of 6 bases. The CDR3 loop spans 11 amino acids. CDR3 DNA sequence: TGTGCCAGCGGATCTTACAATGAGCAGTTCTTC. Translated, it gives CASGSYNEQFF. Complete variable domain (other parts from reference TRBV28 and TRBJ2-1): DVKVTQSSRYLVKRTGEKVFLECVQDMDHENMFWYRQDPGLGLRLIYFSYDVKMKEKGDIPEGYSVSREKKERFSLILESASTNQTSMYLCASGSYNEQFFGPGTRLTVL.

The genes are TRBV18 and TRBJ2-7; no definite D call. The CDR3 consists of 14 residues. Germline CDR1 KGHSH, CDR2 LQKENI. Trimming cost V 3 bases and J 3 bases, with 12 bases left between them. The CDR3: CASSPAVKGYEQYF. In DNA, the CDR3 is TGTGCCAGCTCACCGGCCGTTAAGGGCTACGAGCAGTACTTC. Using reference TRBV18 and TRBJ2-7 for the parts outside the CDR3, the full variable domain is NAGVMQNPRHLVRRRGQEARLRCSPMKGHSHVYWYRQLPEEGLKFMVYLQKENIIDESGMPKERFSAEFPKEGPSILRIQQVVRGDSAAYFCASSPAVKGYEQYFGPGTRLTVT.

V is TRBV5-1 and J is TRBJ2-1; 11 bases map to TRBD2. V dropped 0 bases and J dropped 10; count of bases not matched to a gene: 6. CDR3 length equals 15 residues. Germline V gene lookup returns CDR1 SGHRS and CDR2 YFSETQ. The CDR3 DNA is TGCGCCAGCAGCTTGGCGATGACTAGCGGGAAGGAGCAGTTCTTC. Encoded protein: CASSLAMTSGKEQFF.

This sequence joins TRBV18 and TRBJ2-1, with a weak D call TRBD1 (5 bases). Per germline, CDR1 KGHSH and CDR2 LQKENI. CDR3 length: 17 residues. Between the trimmed V and J ends, which lost 0 bases and 2 bases, there was a span of 14 bases. The CDR3, as DNA: TGTGCCAGCTCACCACCAATGGGGCCAAACCCCTACAATGAGCAGTTCTTC. It specifies CASSPPMGPNPYNEQFF.

The count of this clone is one. J is TRBJ2-7 and V is TRBV27; D is ambiguous. Per germline, CDR1 MNHEY and CDR2 SMNVEV (reference sequence). This CDR3 contains 14 residues. V was shortened by 3 bases and J by 3 bases, with 12 bases between the two germline ends. DNA for the CDR3: TGTGCCAGCAGTTTGGCCGGGCCCGGCTACGAGCAGTACTTC. Its translation: CASSLAGPGYEQYF.

The CDR3 DNA is TGTGCCAGCAGAGGGCTCCGACAGGGAGGGGGTTCCACCGGGGAGCTGTTTTTT. The encoded protein is CASRGLRQGGGSTGELFF. The rearrangement uses TRBV28 and TRBJ2-2, with D perhaps given as TRBD1 or TRBD2 (7 bases each). The CDR3 totals 18 residues. Germline V gene data show CDR1 as MDHEN and CDR2 as SYDVKM. V gave up 6 bases and J gave up 4 bases, with 24 bases separating them.

Of note for this clone: Other DNA sequences in this specimen translate into the identical CDR3. This chain links TRBV5-1 with TRBJ1-2; D perhaps matches TRBD1 (5 bases). The V and J ends lost 4 bases and 2 bases respectively, with 9 bases between them. Germline-derived CDR1 and CDR2 are SGHRS and YFSETQ. CDR3 size: 13 residues. The CDR3 sequence is CASSTTENYGYTF. DNA for the CDR3: TGCGCCAGCAGCACGACAGAAAACTATGGCTACACCTTC.

The chain is built from TRBV10-3 and TRBJ2-7; 9 bases match TRBD2. CDR1 and CDR2 (germline): ENHRY, SYGVKD. J lost 2 bases, V lost 4 bases, and 9 bases had no gene match. The CDR3 length is 16 residues. The CDR3 bases are TGTGCCATCAGTGTCGGGGCGGGAGGGCCCCCCTACGAGCAGTACTTC. Amino acid sequence: CAISVGAGGPPYEQYF.

The chain joins TRBV7-3 to TRBJ2-1, with 15 bases lining up with TRBD2. The length of the CDR3 is 17 residues. Germline values: CDR1 SGHTA, CDR2 FQGTGA. The junction had 9 bases not matched to a gene; V was cut back by 5 bases and J by 7 bases. CDR3 DNA: TGTGCCAGCAGCCTTCCCGGGACTAGCGGGAGGATGAATGAGCAGTTCTTC. This codes for CASSLPGTSGRMNEQFF.

V is TRBV7-9 and J is TRBJ2-5; D is unclear. CDR3 length: 13 residues. V was clipped by 1 base and J by 5 bases, with 8 bases between them. Germline loops: CDR1 SEHNR, CDR2 FQNEAQ (reference sequence). The CDR3 here is CASSLGQWETQYF. CDR3 nucleotides: TGTGCCAGCAGCTTAGGCCAGTGGGAGACCCAGTACTTC.

J is TRBJ2-1 and V is TRBV6-5; 10 bases align to TRBD2. Per germline, CDR1 MNHEY and CDR2 SVGAGI. V was pared by 6 bases and J by 3 bases, with 5 bases of the junction left unmatched. The CDR3 extends over 15 amino acids. The CDR3: CASSQGLASYNEQFF. CDR3 coding DNA: TGTGCCAGCAGCCAGGGACTAGCGAGCTACAATGAGCAGTTCTTC.

V is TRBV15 and J is TRBJ1-1; no definite D call. V lost 0 bases and J lost 9, with 14 bases in between. CDR1 and CDR2 from the germline V gene are LNHNV and YYDKDF (reference sequence). The CDR3 spans 14 residues. For the CDR3, the DNA is TGTGCCACCAGCAGAGATCCCCGGACCTCACAAGCTTTCTTT. This sequence encodes CATSRDPRTSQAFF.